Below, one T cell receptor (beta chain) is given with its context. The data were obtained in a study of control samples from healthy donors and cancer patients. CDR1 is GTSNPN and CDR2 is SVGIG in the germline V gene (reference sequence). Trimming removed 6 bases from V and 1 base from J; junction bases left unmatched: 10. The CDR3 has 16 residues. Assay used: immunoSEQ multiplex PCR; TCRdb lists only in-frame clones, some missing. The sample comprises some 170,000 clones, nearly 96% of which are singletons, and over 0.9% rests with the top ten. The receptor was derived from a woman aged 30 to 39 in good health. Sequenced sample: blood. This chain uses TRBV30 with TRBJ2-7; 12 bases line up with TRBD2. In nucleotides, the CDR3 is TGTGCCTGCCGTCTAGCGGGAGGGTTCACTTCCTACGAGCAGTACTTC. Protein: CACRLAGGFTSYEQYF.